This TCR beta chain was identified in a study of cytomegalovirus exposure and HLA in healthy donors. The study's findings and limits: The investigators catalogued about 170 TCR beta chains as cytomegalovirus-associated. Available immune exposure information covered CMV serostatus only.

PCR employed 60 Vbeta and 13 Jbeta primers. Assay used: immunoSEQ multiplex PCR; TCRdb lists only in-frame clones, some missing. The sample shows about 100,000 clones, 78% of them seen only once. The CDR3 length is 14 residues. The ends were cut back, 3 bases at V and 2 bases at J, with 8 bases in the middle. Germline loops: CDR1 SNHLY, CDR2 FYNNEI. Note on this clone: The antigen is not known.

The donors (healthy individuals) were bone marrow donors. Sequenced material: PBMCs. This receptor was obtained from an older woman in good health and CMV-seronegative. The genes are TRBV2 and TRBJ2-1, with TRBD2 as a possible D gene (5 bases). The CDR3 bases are TGTGCCAGCAGTGACGGGAAGACCTACAATGAGCAGTTCTTC. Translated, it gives CASSDGKTYNEQFF.